This T cell receptor beta chain was sequenced for a study of regulatory T cells in long-lasting Graves disease. Overall study results and limits: Persistent cases of Graves' showed reduced TCR diversity relative to newly diagnosed patients. Small sample size may have lowered accuracy.

In its sample, this clonotype was seen many times. Its specificity is unknown. The junction departs from germline at one end; a sequencing error may be responsible. The time point here: persistent/refractory GD, antithyroid drugs over 5 years with positive TRAb. PBMC RNA was the source of the TCR library. Construction of the TCR beta libraries employed iRepertoire HTBI primers in conjunction with Arm-PCR of CDR3 regions. TCRdb redid the calling of the multiplex PCR reads with MiXCR, one entry per CDR3 protein. In the table there are around 400,000 distinct CDR3 sequences, roughly a fifth of which are singletons. The germline V gene encodes CDR1 SGHAT and CDR2 FQNNGV. The CDR3 contains 14 residues.

The gene calls are TRBV11-2 and TRBJ1-2; TRBD1 agrees at 8 bases. The sample here was peripheral blood mononuclear cells (PBMCs), taken when the disease was refractory, from a patient treated with antithyroid drugs. The source of this sequence is a female donor with Graves disease. The CDR3 region is CASSLGGQGYGYTF. DNA of the CDR3: TGTGCCAGCAGTTTAGGAGGACAGGGCTATGGCTACACCTTC. Drawing the rest from reference TRBV11-2 and TRBJ1-2, the complete variable domain is EAGVAQSPRYKIIEKRQSVAFWCNPISGHATLYWYQQILGQGPKLLIQFQNNGVVDDSQLPKDRFSAERLKGVDSTLKIQPAKLEDSAVYLCASSLGGQGYGYTFGSGTRLTVV.